This T cell receptor (beta chain) was documented in a study of T cells after yellow fever vaccination. Template-switching 5'RACE yielded the TCR cDNA; a universal primer site and UMIs were added in the process. One entry per CDR3 protein results from TCRdb running MiXCR on the 5' RACE reads. The sample carries more than 250,000 distinct CDR3 sequences, around 7.3% recorded once. The germline V and J ends were trimmed by 5 bases and 8 bases, with 10 bases remaining between them. The CDR3 loop spans 12 amino acids. Per germline, CDR1 MNHEY and CDR2 SMNVEV (reference sequence). Worth noting for this clonotype: The antigen remains unidentified.

Study-level results: Though weaker, the secondary response peaked faster, on day 5 versus 15. Post-booster repertoires again held most primary-vaccination clones (roughly 96% CD4, roughly 88% CD8).

The rearrangement uses TRBV27 and TRBJ2-1; no clear D. The specimen was PBMCs, collected roughly seven weeks after the first yellow fever vaccination. The TCR comes from a man in his late teens or twenties who received the YFV17D yellow fever vaccine. The DNA of the CDR3 is TGTGCCAGCAGTACCATCGACGATGAGCAGTTCTTC. It specifies CASSTIDDEQFF.